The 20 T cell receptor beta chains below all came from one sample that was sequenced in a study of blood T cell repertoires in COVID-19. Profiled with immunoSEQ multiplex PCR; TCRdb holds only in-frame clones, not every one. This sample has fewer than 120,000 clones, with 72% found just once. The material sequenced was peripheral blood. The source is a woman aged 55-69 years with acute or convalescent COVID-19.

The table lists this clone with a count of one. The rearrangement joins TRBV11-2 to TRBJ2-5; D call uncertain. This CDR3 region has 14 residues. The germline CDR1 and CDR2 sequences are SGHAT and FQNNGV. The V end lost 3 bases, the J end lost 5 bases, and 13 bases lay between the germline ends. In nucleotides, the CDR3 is TGTGCCAGCAGCTTCGACGGATTCGGGGAGACCCAGTACTTC. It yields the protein CASSFDGFGETQYF.

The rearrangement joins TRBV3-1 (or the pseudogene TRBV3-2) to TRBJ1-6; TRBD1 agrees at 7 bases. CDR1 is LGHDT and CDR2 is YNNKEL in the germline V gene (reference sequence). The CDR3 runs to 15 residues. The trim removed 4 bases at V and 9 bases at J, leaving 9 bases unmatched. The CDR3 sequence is CASSPRGQGGSPLHF. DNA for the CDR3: TGTGCCAGCAGCCCCCGGGGGCAGGGGGGTTCACCCCTCCACTTT.

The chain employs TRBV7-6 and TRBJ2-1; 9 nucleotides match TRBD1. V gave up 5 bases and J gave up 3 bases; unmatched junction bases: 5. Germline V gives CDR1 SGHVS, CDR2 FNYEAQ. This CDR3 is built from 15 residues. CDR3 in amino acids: CASSTGQGYYNEQFF. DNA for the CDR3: TGTGCCAGCAGCACGGGACAGGGATACTACAATGAGCAGTTCTTC.

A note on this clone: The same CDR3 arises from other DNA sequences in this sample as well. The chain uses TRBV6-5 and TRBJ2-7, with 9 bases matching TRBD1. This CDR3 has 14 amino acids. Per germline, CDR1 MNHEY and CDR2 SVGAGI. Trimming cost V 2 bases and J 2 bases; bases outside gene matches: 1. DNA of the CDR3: TGTGCCAGCAGTTACGGACAGGGGACCTACGAGCAGTACTTC. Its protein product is CASSYGQGTYEQYF.

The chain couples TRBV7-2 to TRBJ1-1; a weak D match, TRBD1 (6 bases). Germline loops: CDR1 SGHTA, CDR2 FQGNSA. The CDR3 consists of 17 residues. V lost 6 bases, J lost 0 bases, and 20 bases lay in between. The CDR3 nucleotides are TGTGCCAGCAGGCCCGGCAGCTTAGGGGGGGTGAACACTGAAGCTTTCTTT. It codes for CASRPGSLGGVNTEAFF.

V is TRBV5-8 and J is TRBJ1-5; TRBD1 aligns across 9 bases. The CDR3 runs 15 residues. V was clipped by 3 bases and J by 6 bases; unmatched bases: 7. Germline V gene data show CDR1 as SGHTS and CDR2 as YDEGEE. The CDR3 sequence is CASSWGQGRVQPQHF. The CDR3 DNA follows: TGTGCCAGCAGCTGGGGACAGGGAAGGGTTCAGCCCCAGCATTTT.

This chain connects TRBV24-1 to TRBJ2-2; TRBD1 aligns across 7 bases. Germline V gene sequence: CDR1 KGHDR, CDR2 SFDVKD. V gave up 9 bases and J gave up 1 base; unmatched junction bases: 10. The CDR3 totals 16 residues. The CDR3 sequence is CATSNERQGNTGELFF. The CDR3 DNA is TGTGCCACCTCAAACGAAAGACAGGGGAACACCGGGGAGCTGTTTTTT.

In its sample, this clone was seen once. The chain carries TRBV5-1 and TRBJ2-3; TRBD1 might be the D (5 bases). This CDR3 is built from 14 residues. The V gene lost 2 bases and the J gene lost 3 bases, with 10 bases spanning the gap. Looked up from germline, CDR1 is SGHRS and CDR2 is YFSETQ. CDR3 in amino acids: CASSLGERTDTQYF. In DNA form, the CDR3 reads TGCGCCAGCAGCTTAGGGGAAAGGACAGATACGCAGTATTTT.

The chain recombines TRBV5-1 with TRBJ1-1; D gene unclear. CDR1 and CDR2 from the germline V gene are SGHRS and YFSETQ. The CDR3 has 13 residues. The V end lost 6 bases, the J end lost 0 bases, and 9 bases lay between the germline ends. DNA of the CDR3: TGCGCCAGCAAGGCCGGGTTGAACACTGAAGCTTTCTTT. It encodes CASKAGLNTEAFF.

The CDR3 region has the DNA TGTGCCAGCAGCGTTTCAGGGGGCCTTTCTGGAAACACCATATATTTT. This sequence encodes CASSVSGGLSGNTIYF. The chain has TRBV9 and TRBJ1-3, with 8 bases matching TRBD1. The germline V gene has CDR1 SGDLS and CDR2 YYNGEE. This CDR3 has 16 amino acids. With 2 bases clipped from V and 1 base from J, the junction kept 5 bases outside the gene matches.

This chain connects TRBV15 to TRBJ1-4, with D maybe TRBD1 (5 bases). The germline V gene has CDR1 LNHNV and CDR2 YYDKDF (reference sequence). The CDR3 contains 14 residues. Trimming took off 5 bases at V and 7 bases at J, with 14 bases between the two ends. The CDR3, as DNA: TGTGCCACCAGCCGACCCGGGGGGGTTGAAAAACTGTTTTTT. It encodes CATSRPGGVEKLFF. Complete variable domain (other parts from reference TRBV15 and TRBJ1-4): DAMVIQNPRYQVTQFGKPVTLSCSQTLNHNVMYWYQQKSSQAPKLLFHYYDKDFNNEADTPDNFQSRRPNTSFCFLDIRSPGLGDTAMYLCATSRPGGVEKLFFGSGTQLSVL.

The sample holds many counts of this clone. The CDR3 region is CASSYGQGQPQHF. The CDR3 DNA reads TGTGCCAGCAGCTATGGTCAGGGGCAGCCCCAGCATTTT. This chain uses TRBV12-3 or TRBV12-4 with TRBJ1-5, with a possible D match to TRBD1 (6 bases). Trimming stripped 6 bases from V and 7 bases from J, with 13 bases between. CDR3 length equals 13 residues.

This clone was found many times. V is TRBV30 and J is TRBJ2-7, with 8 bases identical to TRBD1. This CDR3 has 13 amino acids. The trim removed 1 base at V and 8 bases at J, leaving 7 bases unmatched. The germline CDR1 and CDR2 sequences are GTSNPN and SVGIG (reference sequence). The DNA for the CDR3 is TGTGCCTGGAGTGGTCCGGACAGGGAAAAGCAGTACTTC. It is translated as CAWSGPDREKQYF.

In DNA, the CDR3 is TGCGCCAGCAGCCAAGATTGGGGGGGCAGTACCGGGGAGCTGTTTTTT. This codes for CASSQDWGGSTGELFF. V usage is TRBV4-3 and J usage is TRBJ2-2, with D possibly being TRBD2 (7 bases). The CDR3 sequence is 16 residues long. Trimming stripped 0 bases from V and 5 bases from J, with 13 bases between. Germline V gene sequence: CDR1 LGHNA, CDR2 YSLEER.

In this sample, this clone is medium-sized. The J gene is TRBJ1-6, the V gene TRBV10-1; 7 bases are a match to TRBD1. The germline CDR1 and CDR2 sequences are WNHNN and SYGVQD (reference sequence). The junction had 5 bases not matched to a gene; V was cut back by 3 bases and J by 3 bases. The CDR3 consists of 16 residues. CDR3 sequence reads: CASSDRQGVYNSPLHF. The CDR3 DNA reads TGCGCCAGCAGTGACCGACAGGGCGTCTATAATTCACCCCTCCACTTT.

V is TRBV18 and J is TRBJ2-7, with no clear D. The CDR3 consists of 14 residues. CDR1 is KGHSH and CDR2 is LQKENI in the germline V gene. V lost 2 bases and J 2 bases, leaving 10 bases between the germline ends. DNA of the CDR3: TGTGCCAGCTCACCATCTCGGTCTACCTACGAGCAGTACTTC. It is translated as CASSPSRSTYEQYF.

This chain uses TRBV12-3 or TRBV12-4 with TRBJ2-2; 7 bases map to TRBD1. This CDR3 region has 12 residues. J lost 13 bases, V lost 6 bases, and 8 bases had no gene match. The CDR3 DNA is TGTGCCAGCAGCTCCGACAGGGTGAGGCTGTTTTTT. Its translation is CASSSDRVRLFF.

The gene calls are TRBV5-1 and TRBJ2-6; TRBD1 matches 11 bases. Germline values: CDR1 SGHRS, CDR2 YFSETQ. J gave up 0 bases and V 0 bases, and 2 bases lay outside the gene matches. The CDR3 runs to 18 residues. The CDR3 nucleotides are TGCGCCAGCAGCTTGGTTGGGACAGGGGGCTCTGGGGCCAACGTCCTGACTTTC. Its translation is CASSLVGTGGSGANVLTF.

Here the CDR3 DNA reads TGTGCCAGCAGCTTAGGTTGGTCAGGCGCTACTAATGAAAAACTGTTTTTT. It encodes CASSLGWSGATNEKLFF. This chain links TRBV7-9 with TRBJ1-4; D gene uncertain. CDR1 is SEHNR, CDR2 FQNEAQ, per germline (reference sequence). With 1 base removed from V and 2 bases from J, the gap between germline ends came to 14 bases. This CDR3 spans 17 amino acids.

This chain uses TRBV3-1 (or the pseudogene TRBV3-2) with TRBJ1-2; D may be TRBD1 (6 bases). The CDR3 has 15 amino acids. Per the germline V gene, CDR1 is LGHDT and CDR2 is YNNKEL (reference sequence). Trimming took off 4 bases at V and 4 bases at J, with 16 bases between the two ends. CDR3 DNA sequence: TGTGCCAGCAGCCGACAGTCGGCAGGGGCCTATGGCTACACCTTC. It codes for CASSRQSAGAYGYTF.